The source of this T cell receptor beta chain is a study of T cell repertoires in cytomegalovirus infection. Study overall: Indications came from public TCR beta signatures; they pointed to CMV infection and to a matching HLA type.

Study results and limitations: Using cumulative public TCR beta family frequency, the authors identified those who carried CMV together with the relevant HLA. Within the response measured ex vivo, HLA-C-restricted CMV-specific TCR beta clonotypes were dominant.

TCRdb reanalysed the reads using MiXCR and keeps one entry per CDR3 protein. The data show 450,000 to 550,000 distinct CDR3 sequences, more than 15% seen once. This clonotype was counted at least ten times. Its antigen is as yet unknown. The CDR3 has 13 amino acids. Losses at the gene ends were 7 bases for V and 8 bases for J; bases not matched to a gene: 10. The specimen sequenced was CD8+ T cells from PBMCs. The TCR originated in a human donor in good health (CMV status not recorded). Some clones in this sample may be carry-over from other donors' samples. The chain carries TRBV12-3 or TRBV12-4 and TRBJ1-1; 7 bases line up with TRBD1. DNA of the CDR3: TGTGCCAGCACTCATGGAGGGGGCCGCGAAGCTTTCTTT. Protein: CASTHGGGREAFF.